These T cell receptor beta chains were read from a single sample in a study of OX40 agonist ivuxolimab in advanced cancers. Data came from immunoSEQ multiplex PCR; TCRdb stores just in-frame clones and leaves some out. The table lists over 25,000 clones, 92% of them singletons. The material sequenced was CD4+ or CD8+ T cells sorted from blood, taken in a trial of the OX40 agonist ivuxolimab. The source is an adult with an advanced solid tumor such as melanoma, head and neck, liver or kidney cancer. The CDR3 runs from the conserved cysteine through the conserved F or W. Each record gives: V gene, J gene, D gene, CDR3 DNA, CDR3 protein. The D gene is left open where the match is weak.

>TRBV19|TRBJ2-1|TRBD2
TGTGCCAGTAGTATCTTCGCGGGAGGAGCCTCCTACAATGAGCAGTTCTTC
CASSIFAGGASYNEQFF